A single sample gave rise to the 21 T cell receptor beta chains below, sequenced in a study of blood T cell repertoires in COVID-19. Assay used: immunoSEQ multiplex PCR; TCRdb lists only in-frame clones, some missing. The sample lists about 99,000 clones, roughly 89% occurring once. The sample was peripheral blood. The receptors were gathered from a man aged 70-80 years with active or convalescent COVID-19.

The chain employs TRBV3-1 (or the pseudogene TRBV3-2) and TRBJ2-3; TRBD1 might be the D (8 bases). Trimming took 5 bases from V and 5 from J, leaving 17 bases between them. Looked up from germline, CDR1 is LGHDT and CDR2 is YNNKEL (reference sequence). The CDR3 sequence is 15 residues long. CDR3 in amino acids: CASSFGQGGGDTQYF. In DNA form, the CDR3 reads TGTGCCAGCAGCTTTGGACAGGGCGGGGGAGATACGCAGTATTTT.

The rearrangement links TRBV18 to TRBJ2-1; TRBD1 might be the D (5 bases). V was cut by 5 bases and J by 7 bases, with 12 bases left in between. The CDR3 extends over 13 amino acids. Germline lookup yields CDR1 KGHSH and CDR2 LQKENI. The CDR3 DNA sequence: TGTGCCAGCTCATCGGTCCAGGGAAATGAGCAGTTCTTC. Its translation: CASSSVQGNEQFF.

This chain joins TRBV28 and TRBJ1-2, with a weak D call TRBD1 (6 bases). This CDR3 has 14 amino acids. Per the germline V gene, CDR1 is MDHEN and CDR2 is SYDVKM. Trimming cost V 2 bases and J 6 bases, with 13 bases left between them. For the CDR3, the DNA is TGTGCCAGCAGTTTAGTTCCAGGGGTGAATGGCTACACCTTC. Translation: CASSLVPGVNGYTF.

The gene calls are TRBV28 and TRBJ1-4; TRBD1 aligns across 7 bases. There are 13 residues in the CDR3. Unmatched junction bases numbered 5, after V lost 6 bases and J lost 7 bases. Germline V gives CDR1 MDHEN, CDR2 SYDVKM. This chain's CDR3 is CASRETGSEKLFF. The CDR3 nucleotides read TGTGCCAGCAGGGAGACAGGGAGTGAAAAACTGTTTTTT.

The gene calls are TRBV3-1 (or the pseudogene TRBV3-2) and TRBJ2-3, with TRBD2 matching over 16 bases. The CDR3 contains 18 residues. Germline V gene data show CDR1 as LGHDT and CDR2 as YNNKEL (reference sequence). V was pared by 4 bases and J by 6 bases, with 10 bases of the junction left unmatched. The CDR3 protein is CASSRGLAGGAALDTQYF. The CDR3 DNA reads as TGTGCCAGCAGCCGGGGACTAGCGGGGGGGGCAGCTCTCGATACGCAGTATTTT.

This chain joins TRBV9 and TRBJ2-1, with 8 bases that match TRBD1. V shed 3 bases and J 4 bases; nucleotides not matched to a gene: 6. Germline CDR1 reads SGDLS; CDR2 reads YYNGEE. The CDR3 totals 15 residues. CDR3 residues: CASSAGQDPYNEQFF. For the CDR3, the DNA is TGTGCCAGCAGCGCGGGACAGGACCCTTACAATGAGCAGTTCTTC.

The chain recombines TRBV28 with TRBJ2-1; 7 positions match TRBD1. CDR1 is MDHEN and CDR2 is SYDVKM in the germline V gene. The CDR3 is 13 amino acids. V lost 6 bases, J lost 9 bases, and 8 bases stayed unmatched. CDR3 nucleotide sequence: TGTGCCAGCAGCTACAGGGGAAGGGGTGAGCAGTTCTTC. It specifies CASSYRGRGEQFF.

The chain couples TRBV7-6 to TRBJ1-4; 9 bases align to TRBD1. The CDR3 extends over 16 amino acids. V trimming: 5 bases; J trimming: 2 bases; junction bases outside the gene matches: 6. Germline-derived CDR1 and CDR2 are SGHVS and FNYEAQ. DNA for the CDR3: TGTGCCAGCAGCCCAACAGGGGGCACGACTAATGAAAAACTGTTTTTT. Encoded protein: CASSPTGGTTNEKLFF.

CDR3 DNA: TGCGCCAGCAGCTTTGTGGGGACAGGGTCAGCTTTCTTT. It encodes CASSFVGTGSAFF. The V gene is TRBV5-1, the J gene TRBJ1-1, with 9 bases identical to TRBD1. There are 13 residues in the CDR3. Germline assignment: CDR1 SGHRS and CDR2 YFSETQ. V lost 2 bases to trimming and J lost 10 bases; unmatched junction nucleotides: 6.

This chain connects TRBV7-2 to TRBJ1-2, with D hard to call. The CDR3 extends over 13 amino acids. V lost 3 bases and J lost 3, with 8 bases in between. Germline values: CDR1 SGHTA, CDR2 FQGNSA. For the CDR3, the DNA is TGTGCCAGCAGCTTGCAGGTCTACTATGGCTACACCTTC. This sequence encodes CASSLQVYYGYTF. Full variable domain (rest looked up from reference TRBV7-2 and TRBJ1-2): GAGVSQSPSNKVTEKGKDVELRCDPISGHTALYWYRQSLGQGLEFLIYFQGNSAPDKSGLPSDRFSAERTGGSVSTLTIQRTQQEDSAVYLCASSLQVYYGYTFGSGTRLTVV.

This clone was recorded only once. The rearrangement links TRBV13 to TRBJ1-4, with TRBD1 matching 7 bases. V lost 5 bases and J lost 5; bases outside the gene matches: 5. Germline V CDR1 and CDR2: PRHDT, FYEKMQ (reference sequence). CDR3 length: 14 residues. This CDR3 is CASSNTGQNEKLFF. For the CDR3, the DNA is TGTGCCAGCAGCAACACGGGACAGAATGAAAAACTGTTTTTT.

CDR3 sequence (DNA): TGCAGTGCTAGTGGGGGGGGCACAGATACGCAGTATTTT. This codes for CSASGGGTDTQYF. The chain is built from TRBV20-1 and TRBJ2-3, with 7 bases aligning to TRBD2. Germline CDR1 reads DFQATT; CDR2 reads SNEGSKA (reference sequence). The junction had 1 base not matched to a gene; V was cut back by 3 bases and J by 1 base. This CDR3 is built from 13 residues.

This rearrangement joins TRBV27 to TRBJ2-7, with D perhaps matching TRBD2 (6 bases). The V gene lost 6 bases and the J gene lost 4 bases, with 19 bases spanning the gap. The CDR3 extends over 15 amino acids. Germline assignment: CDR1 MNHEY and CDR2 SMNVEV (reference sequence). The CDR3 DNA reads as TGTGCCAGCAGACCCCGGGACTCGCCTCATTACGAGCAGTACTTC. It encodes CASRPRDSPHYEQYF.

The chain uses TRBV5-1 and TRBJ2-6, with 8 bases identical to TRBD1. The CDR3 runs 16 residues. Germline V lookup: CDR1 SGHRS, CDR2 YFSETQ. V was pared by 4 bases and J by 4 bases, with 7 bases of the junction left unmatched. The CDR3 sequence is CASSPWTGPGANVLTF. The CDR3, as DNA: TGCGCCAGCAGCCCCTGGACAGGGCCCGGGGCCAACGTCCTGACTTTC.

This clone was counted once. The genes are TRBV5-4 and TRBJ2-3, with 9 positions matching TRBD2. The germline gives CDR1 SGHNT, CDR2 YYREEE (reference sequence). This CDR3 contains 17 residues. Losses at the gene ends were 4 bases for V and 0 bases for J; bases not matched to a gene: 9. The CDR3 DNA reads as TGTGCCAGCAGCCGAATGCGGGGGGGACCTAGCACAGATACGCAGTATTTT. This gives the protein CASSRMRGGPSTDTQYF. Full variable domain (outside the CDR3, taken from reference TRBV5-4 and TRBJ2-3): ETGVTQSPTHLIKTRGQQVTLRCSSQSGHNTVSWYQQALGQGPQFIFQYYREEENGRGNFPPRFSGLQFPNYSSELNVNALELDDSALYLCASSRMRGGPSTDTQYFGPGTRLTVL.

The rearrangement joins TRBV28 to TRBJ1-2; 10 bases map to TRBD1. With V trimmed by 2 bases and J by 8 bases, 5 bases remained unmatched. This CDR3 contains 14 residues. The germline gives CDR1 MDHEN, CDR2 SYDVKM. This CDR3 is CASSLGGTGAGYTF. The DNA for the CDR3 is TGTGCCAGCAGTTTAGGTGGGACAGGGGCCGGCTACACCTTC.

V and J are TRBV2 and TRBJ2-7; unclear D gene. The CDR3 totals 13 residues. V lost 7 bases and J lost 3, with 13 bases in between. Germline-derived CDR1 and CDR2 are SNHLY and FYNNEI. Here the CDR3 reads CASIRDKGYEQYF. The DNA of the CDR3 is TGTGCCAGCATTAGAGACAAAGGCTACGAGCAGTACTTC.

The chain recombines TRBV6-2 or TRBV6-3 with TRBJ1-5; 7 bases are a match to TRBD1. CDR3 length: 15 amino acids. The V segment lost 5 bases and the J segment 6 bases; nucleotides outside the gene matches: 10. Germline-derived CDR1 and CDR2 are MNHEY and SVGEGT. The CDR3 spells CASSLGQRKGQPQHF. CDR3 coding DNA: TGTGCCAGCAGTCTGGGACAGCGAAAGGGTCAGCCCCAGCATTTT.

The V and J genes are TRBV7-2 and TRBJ1-6; 7 nucleotides agree with TRBD1. The CDR3 covers 13 residues. J was trimmed by 11 bases and V by 3 bases; bases with no gene match: 4. In germline, CDR1 is SGHTA, CDR2 FQGNSA. Written as DNA, the CDR3 is TGTGCCAGCAGCTTTCTACAGGGGCCACCCCTCCACTTT. This encodes CASSFLQGPPLHF.

V gene TRBV19 combines with J gene TRBJ1-2, with 7 bases that match TRBD1. The CDR3 length is 16 residues. V lost 4 bases, J lost 0 bases, and 8 bases stayed unmatched. CDR1 LNHDA and CDR2 SQIVND come from the germline V gene (reference sequence). The CDR3 DNA reads TGTGCCAGTAGTACCGAACGGGACAGTTCTAACTATGGCTACACCTTC. Its translation: CASSTERDSSNYGYTF. Full variable domain (remainder filled in from reference TRBV19 and TRBJ1-2): DGGITQSPKYLFRKEGQNVTLSCEQNLNHDAMYWYRQDPGQGLRLIYYSQIVNDFQKGDIAEGYSVSREKKESFPLTVTSAQKNPTAFYLCASSTERDSSNYGYTFGSGTRLTVV.

The chain has TRBV19 and TRBJ2-2; 8 bases align to TRBD2. Germline loops: CDR1 LNHDA, CDR2 SQIVND (reference sequence). Losses at the gene ends were 5 bases for V and 3 bases for J; bases not matched to a gene: 8. The CDR3 covers 16 residues. CDR3 amino acids: CASSPRTSRDTGELFF. CDR3 coding DNA: TGTGCCAGTAGTCCGCGGACTAGCAGGGACACCGGGGAGCTGTTTTTT.